This entry lists 5 T cell receptor beta chains sequenced from one sample in a study of CD8+CD57+ T cells in acquired aplastic anemia. The template used for profiling TCR beta VDJ and CDR3 was genomic DNA. MiXCR was run by TCRdb on the reads, yielding one entry per CDR3 protein. The sample shows about 190,000 distinct CDR3 sequences, about 53% of them seen only once. The specimen sequenced was sorted CD4+, CD8+, or CD8+CD57+ T cells (not recorded which) from PBMCs. Receptors originate from a human donor in good health, serving as a control.

Worth noting for this clonotype: The CDR3 end shows no conserved phenylalanine or tryptophan, and so a read error is likely. This chain joins TRBV28 and TRBJ2-5, with D perhaps matching TRBD2 (6 bases). There are 11 residues in the CDR3. From germline, CDR1 is MDHEN and CDR2 SYDVKM. V shed 5 bases and J shed 5 bases, with 6 bases lying between them. The CDR3 nucleotides read TGTGCCAGCAGTCGGGGGGAGACCCAGTACTCC. Amino acid sequence: CASSRGETQYS.

CDR3 protein: CASSAWGGDNEKLFF. The CDR3 DNA reads as TGTGCCAGCAGCGCATGGGGGGGGGATAATGAAAAACTGTTTTTT. This chain connects TRBV9 to TRBJ1-4, with TRBD1 as a possible D gene (5 bases). This CDR3 is 15 amino acids long. Germline values: CDR1 SGDLS, CDR2 YYNGEE. The V gene lost 3 bases and the J gene lost 4 bases, with 13 bases spanning the gap. Drawing the rest from reference TRBV9 and TRBJ1-4, the complete variable domain is DSGVTQTPKHLITATGQRVTLRCSPRSGDLSVYWYQQSLDQGLQFLIQYYNGEERAKGNILERFSAQQFPDLHSELNLSSLELGDSALYFCASSAWGGDNEKLFFGSGTQLSVL.

This clonotype has a handful of counts. The chain uses TRBV3-1 and TRBJ2-1; D is unclear. V dropped 10 bases and J dropped 9 bases, with 25 bases sitting between them. CDR1 and CDR2 from the germline V gene are LGHDT and YNNKEL (reference sequence). The CDR3 loop spans 15 amino acids. The CDR3, as DNA: TGTGCCACGAAAAACGGGCTCCACCTAATGGGTGAGCAGTTCTTC. This encodes CATKNGLHLMGEQFF.

The gene calls are TRBV6-2 or TRBV6-3 and TRBJ2-4, with a possible D match to TRBD1 (6 bases). The CDR3 extends over 15 amino acids. CDR1 is MNHEY, CDR2 SVGEGT, per germline. V lost 0 bases and J lost 1, with 7 bases in between. In DNA form, the CDR3 reads TGTGCCAGCAGTTACTCGGACAGCGCCAAAAACATTCAGTACTTC. This codes for CASSYSDSAKNIQYF.

This rearrangement joins TRBV7-3 to TRBJ1-2; weak D call: TRBD1 (5 bases). Deletions cut 2 bases from V and 4 bases from J, with 11 bases between. Germline CDR1 SGHTA, CDR2 FQGTGA. The CDR3 runs 14 residues. In DNA, the CDR3 is TGTGCCAGCAGCTTATTTGATGGGGGCTATGGCTACACCTTC. It codes for CASSLFDGGYGYTF.